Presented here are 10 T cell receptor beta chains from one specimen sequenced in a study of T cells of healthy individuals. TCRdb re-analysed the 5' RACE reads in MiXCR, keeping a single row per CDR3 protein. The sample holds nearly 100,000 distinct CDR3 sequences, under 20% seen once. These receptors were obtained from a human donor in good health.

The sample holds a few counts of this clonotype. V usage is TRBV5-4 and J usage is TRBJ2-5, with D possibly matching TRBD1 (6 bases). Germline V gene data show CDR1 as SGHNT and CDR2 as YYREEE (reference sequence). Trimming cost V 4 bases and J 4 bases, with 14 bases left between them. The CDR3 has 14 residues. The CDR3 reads CASSLKTGPETQYF. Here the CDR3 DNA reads TGTGCCAGCAGCCTAAAGACAGGCCCAGAGACCCAGTACTTC.

This CDR3 reads CASSSGDLSYEQYF. The DNA of the CDR3 is TGCGCCAGCAGCTCCGGGGACCTCTCCTACGAGCAGTACTTC. V and J are TRBV5-1 and TRBJ2-7, with D perhaps TRBD1 or TRBD2 (5 bases each). The CDR3 is 14 amino acids. The V gene's germline CDR1 is SGHRS and CDR2 YFSETQ. The V end was cut by 3 bases, the J end by 0 bases, with 10 bases between.

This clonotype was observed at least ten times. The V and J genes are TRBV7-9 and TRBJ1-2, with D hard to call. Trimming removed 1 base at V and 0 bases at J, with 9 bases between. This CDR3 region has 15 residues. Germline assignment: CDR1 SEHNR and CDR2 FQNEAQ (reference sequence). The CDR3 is CASSLDSGPNYGYTF. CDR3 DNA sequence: TGTGCCAGCAGCTTAGATTCCGGCCCTAACTATGGCTACACCTTC.

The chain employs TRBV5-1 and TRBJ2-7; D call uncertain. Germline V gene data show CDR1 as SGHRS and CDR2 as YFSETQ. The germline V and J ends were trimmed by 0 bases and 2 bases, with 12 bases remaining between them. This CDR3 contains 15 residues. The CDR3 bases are TGCGCCAGCAGCTTGGGCGACCAACCTACCTACGAGCAGTACTTC. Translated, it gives CASSLGDQPTYEQYF.

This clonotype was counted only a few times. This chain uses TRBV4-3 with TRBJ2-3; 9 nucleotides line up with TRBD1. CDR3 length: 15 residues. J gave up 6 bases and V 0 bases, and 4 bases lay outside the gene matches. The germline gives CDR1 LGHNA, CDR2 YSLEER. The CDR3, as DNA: TGCGCCAGCAGCCAAGAATGGACAGGGGTGGATACGCAGTATTTT. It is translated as CASSQEWTGVDTQYF.

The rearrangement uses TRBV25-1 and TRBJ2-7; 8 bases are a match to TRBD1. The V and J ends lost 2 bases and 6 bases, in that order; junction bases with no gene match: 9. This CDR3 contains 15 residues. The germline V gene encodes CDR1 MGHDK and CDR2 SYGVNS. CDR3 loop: CASSETGTGRSEQYF. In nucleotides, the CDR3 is TGTGCCAGCAGTGAAACCGGGACAGGTCGCTCCGAGCAGTACTTC.

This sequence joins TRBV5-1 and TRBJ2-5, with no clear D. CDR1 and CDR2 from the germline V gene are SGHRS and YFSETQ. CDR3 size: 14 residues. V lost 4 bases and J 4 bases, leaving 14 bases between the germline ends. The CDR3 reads CASSQALQLETQYF. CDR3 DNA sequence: TGCGCCAGCAGCCAGGCGTTACAGTTAGAGACCCAGTACTTC.

In DNA, the CDR3 is TGCAGTGCTAGGACCCGGGACACGGATCGGGAGCAGTTCTTC. It codes for CSARTRDTDREQFF. The gene calls are TRBV20-1 and TRBJ2-1, with D perhaps TRBD1 (6 bases). There are 14 residues in the CDR3. The V end lost 3 bases, the J end lost 10 bases, and 19 bases lay between the germline ends. CDR1 and CDR2 (germline): DFQATT, SNEGSKA (reference sequence).

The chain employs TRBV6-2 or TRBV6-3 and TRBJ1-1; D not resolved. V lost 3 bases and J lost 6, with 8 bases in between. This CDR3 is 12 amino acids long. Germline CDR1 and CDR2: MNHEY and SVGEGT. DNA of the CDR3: TGTGCCAGCAGTTATTCCGGCGCTGAAGCTTTCTTT. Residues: CASSYSGAEAFF.

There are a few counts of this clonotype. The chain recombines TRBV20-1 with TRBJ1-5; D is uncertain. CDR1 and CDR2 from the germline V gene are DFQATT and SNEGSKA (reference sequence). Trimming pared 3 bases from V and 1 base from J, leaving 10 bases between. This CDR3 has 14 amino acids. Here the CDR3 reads CSARTLTSNQPQHF. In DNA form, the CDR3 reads TGCAGTGCTAGGACCCTTACCAGCAATCAGCCCCAGCATTTT.